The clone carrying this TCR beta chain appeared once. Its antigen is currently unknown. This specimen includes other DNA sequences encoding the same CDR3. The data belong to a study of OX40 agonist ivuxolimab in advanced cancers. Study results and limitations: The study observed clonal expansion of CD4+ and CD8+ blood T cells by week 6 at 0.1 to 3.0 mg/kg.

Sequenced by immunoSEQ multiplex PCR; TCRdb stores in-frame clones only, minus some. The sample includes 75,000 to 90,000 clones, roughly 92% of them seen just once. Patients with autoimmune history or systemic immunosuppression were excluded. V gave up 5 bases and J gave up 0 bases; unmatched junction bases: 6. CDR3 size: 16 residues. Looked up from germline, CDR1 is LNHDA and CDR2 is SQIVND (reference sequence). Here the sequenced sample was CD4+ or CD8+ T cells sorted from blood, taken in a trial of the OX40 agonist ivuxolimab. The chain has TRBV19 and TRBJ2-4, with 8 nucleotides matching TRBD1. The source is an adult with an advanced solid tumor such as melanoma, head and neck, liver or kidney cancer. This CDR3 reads CASSLRTGLAKNIQYF. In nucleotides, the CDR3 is TGTGCCAGTAGTCTAAGGACAGGGCTAGCCAAAAACATTCAGTACTTC.